This TCR beta chain came from a study of blood T cells in healthy people across ages. The germline V gene has CDR1 SQVTM and CDR2 ANQGSEA. V gave up 5 bases and J gave up 1 base, with 17 bases separating them. This CDR3 contains 15 residues. The authors ran a second PCR of 7 to 11 cycles using a sample-barcoded 5' primer and a J-beta primer mix. TCRdb re-called the 5' RACE reads with MiXCR, one entry per CDR3 protein. The sample lists under 700,000 distinct CDR3 sequences, around 24% occurring once. This clonotype was counted only a few times. The same data also went into a second study, on T cells of mothers and their children. That work adds: A few healthy Caucasian mothers and their six children donated.

Sequencing was carried out using blood. This clonotype was sampled from a boy between 10 and 17 years old in good health. The chain uses TRBV29-1 and TRBJ1-2, with D tentatively TRBD1 (5 bases). In DNA form, the CDR3 reads TGCAGCGTTCCCTCCCGGGACCCACTTAACTATGGCTACACCTTC. It yields the protein CSVPSRDPLNYGYTF.